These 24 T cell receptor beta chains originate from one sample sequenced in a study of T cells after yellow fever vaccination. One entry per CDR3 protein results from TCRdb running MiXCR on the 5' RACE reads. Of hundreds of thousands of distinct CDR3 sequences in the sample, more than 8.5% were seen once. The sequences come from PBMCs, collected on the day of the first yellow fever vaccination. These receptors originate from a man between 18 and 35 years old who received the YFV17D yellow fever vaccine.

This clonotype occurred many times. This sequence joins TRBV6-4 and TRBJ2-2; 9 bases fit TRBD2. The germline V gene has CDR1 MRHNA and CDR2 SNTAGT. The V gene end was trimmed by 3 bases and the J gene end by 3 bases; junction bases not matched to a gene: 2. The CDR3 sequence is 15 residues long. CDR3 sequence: CASSERGGDTGELFF. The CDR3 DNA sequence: TGTGCCAGCAGTGAGCGGGGGGGCGACACCGGGGAGCTGTTTTTT.

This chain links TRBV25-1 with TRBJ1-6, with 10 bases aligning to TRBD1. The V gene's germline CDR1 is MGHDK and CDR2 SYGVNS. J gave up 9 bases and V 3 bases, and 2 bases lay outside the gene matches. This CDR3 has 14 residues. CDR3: CASSDDRGLSPLHF. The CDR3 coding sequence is TGTGCCAGCAGTGACGACAGGGGGCTTTCACCCCTCCACTTT.

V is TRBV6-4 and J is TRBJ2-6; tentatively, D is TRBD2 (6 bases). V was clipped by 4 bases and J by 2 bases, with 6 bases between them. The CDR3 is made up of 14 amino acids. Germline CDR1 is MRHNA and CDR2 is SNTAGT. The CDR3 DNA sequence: TGTGCCAGCAGTGGGGGGGCTGGGGCCAACGTCCTGACTTTC. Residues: CASSGGAGANVLTF.

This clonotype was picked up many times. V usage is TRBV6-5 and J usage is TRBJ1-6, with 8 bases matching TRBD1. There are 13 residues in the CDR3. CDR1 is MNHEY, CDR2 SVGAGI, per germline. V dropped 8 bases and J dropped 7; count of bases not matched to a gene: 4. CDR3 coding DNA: TGTGCCAGCCAGGCAGGGGGCAATTCACCCCTCCACTTT. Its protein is CASQAGGNSPLHF.

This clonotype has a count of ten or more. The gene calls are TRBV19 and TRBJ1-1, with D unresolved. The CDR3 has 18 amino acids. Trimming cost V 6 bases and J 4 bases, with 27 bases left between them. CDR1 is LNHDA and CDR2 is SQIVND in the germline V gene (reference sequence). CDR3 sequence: CASRRAANPLNSGTEAFF. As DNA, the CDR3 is TGTGCCAGTAGAAGGGCAGCCAACCCTTTGAACTCGGGCACTGAAGCTTTCTTT.

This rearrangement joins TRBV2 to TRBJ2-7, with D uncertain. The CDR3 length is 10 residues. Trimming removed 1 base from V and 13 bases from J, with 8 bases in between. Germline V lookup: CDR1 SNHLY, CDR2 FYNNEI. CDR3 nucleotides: TGTGCCAGCAGTGAAGGAATTACCTACTTC. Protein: CASSEGITYF.

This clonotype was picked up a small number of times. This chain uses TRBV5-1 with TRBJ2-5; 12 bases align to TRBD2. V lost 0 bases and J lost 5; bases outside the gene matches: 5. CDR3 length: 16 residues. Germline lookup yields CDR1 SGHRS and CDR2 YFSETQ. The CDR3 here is CASSLVGLAGFETQYF. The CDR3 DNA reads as TGCGCCAGCAGCTTGGTAGGACTAGCGGGGTTTGAGACCCAGTACTTC.

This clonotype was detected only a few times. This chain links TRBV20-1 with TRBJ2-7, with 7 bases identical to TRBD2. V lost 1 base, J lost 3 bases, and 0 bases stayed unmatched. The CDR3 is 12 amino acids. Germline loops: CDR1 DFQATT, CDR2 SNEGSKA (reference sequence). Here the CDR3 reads CSARAGGYEQYF. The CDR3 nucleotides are TGCAGTGCTAGAGCGGGGGGCTACGAGCAGTACTTC.

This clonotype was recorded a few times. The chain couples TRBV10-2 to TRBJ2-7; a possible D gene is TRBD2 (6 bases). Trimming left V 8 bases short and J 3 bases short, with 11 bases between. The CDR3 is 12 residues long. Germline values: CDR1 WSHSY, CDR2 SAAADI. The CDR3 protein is CASQRVGYEQYF. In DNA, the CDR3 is TGCGCCAGCCAGCGGGTTGGCTACGAGCAGTACTTC.

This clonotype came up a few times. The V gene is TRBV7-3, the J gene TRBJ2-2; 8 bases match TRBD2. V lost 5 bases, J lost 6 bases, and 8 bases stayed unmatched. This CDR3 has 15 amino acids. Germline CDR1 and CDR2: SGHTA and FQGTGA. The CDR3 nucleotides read TGTGCCAGCAGCCGTTCGGGGGGGGGCTCCGGGGAGCTGTTTTTT. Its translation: CASSRSGGGSGELFF.

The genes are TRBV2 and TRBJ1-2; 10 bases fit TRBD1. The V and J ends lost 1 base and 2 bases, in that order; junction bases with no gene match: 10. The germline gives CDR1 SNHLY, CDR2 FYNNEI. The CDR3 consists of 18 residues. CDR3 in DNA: TGTGCCAGCAGTGAAGATCCAACCGGGACAGGGGAGAACTATGGCTACACCTTC. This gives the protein CASSEDPTGTGENYGYTF.

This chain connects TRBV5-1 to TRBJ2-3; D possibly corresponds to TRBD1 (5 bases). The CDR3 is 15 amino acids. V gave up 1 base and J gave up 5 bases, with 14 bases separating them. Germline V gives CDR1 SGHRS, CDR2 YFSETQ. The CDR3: CASSLSPGQGDTQYF. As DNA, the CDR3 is TGCGCCAGCAGCTTGTCTCCAGGGCAAGGAGATACGCAGTATTTT.

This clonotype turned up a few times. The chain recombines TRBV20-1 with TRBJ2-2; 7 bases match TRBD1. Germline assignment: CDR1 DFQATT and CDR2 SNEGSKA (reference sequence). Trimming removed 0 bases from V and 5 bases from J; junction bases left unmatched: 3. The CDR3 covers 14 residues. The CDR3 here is CSARDTRGTGELFF. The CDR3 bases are TGCAGTGCTAGAGATACCAGGGGGACCGGGGAGCTGTTTTTT.

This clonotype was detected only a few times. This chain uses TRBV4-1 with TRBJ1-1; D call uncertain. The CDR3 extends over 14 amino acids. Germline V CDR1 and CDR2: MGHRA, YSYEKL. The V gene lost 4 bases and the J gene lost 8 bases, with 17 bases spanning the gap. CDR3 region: CASSRVVSREEAFF. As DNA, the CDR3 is TGCGCCAGCAGCCGAGTGGTCTCCCGCGAAGAAGCTTTCTTT.

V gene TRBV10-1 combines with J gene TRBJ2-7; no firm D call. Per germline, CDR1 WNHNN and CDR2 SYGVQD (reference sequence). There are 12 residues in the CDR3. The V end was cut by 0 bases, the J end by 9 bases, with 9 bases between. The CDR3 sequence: CASSESFWGQYF. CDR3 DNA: TGCGCCAGCAGTGAGTCGTTTTGGGGGCAGTACTTC.

This CDR3 reads CATSEQGATDTQYF. CDR3 nucleotides: TGTGCCACCAGTGAACAGGGGGCTACAGATACGCAGTATTTT. This chain joins TRBV24-1 and TRBJ2-3; 9 bases map to TRBD1. The CDR3 loop spans 14 amino acids. CDR1 and CDR2 (germline): KGHDR, SFDVKD. V trimming: 4 bases; J trimming: 3 bases; junction bases outside the gene matches: 1.

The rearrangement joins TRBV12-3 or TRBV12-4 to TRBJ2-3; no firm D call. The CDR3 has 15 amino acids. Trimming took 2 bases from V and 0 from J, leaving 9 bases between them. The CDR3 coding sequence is TGTGCCAGCAGTTTATCCAGTTCTAGCACAGATACGCAGTATTTT. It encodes CASSLSSSSTDTQYF.

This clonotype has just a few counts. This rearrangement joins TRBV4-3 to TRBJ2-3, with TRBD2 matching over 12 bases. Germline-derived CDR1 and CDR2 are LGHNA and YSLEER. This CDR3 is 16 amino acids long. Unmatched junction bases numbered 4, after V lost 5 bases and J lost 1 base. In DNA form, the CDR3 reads TGCGCCAGCAGCAGACTAGCGGGGGTCGGCACAGATACGCAGTATTTT. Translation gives CASSRLAGVGTDTQYF.

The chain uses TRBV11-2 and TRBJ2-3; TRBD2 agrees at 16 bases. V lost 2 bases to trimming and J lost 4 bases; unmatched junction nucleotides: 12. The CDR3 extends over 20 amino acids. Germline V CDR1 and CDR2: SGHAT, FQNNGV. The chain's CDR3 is CASSLPSGTSGGAEADTQYF. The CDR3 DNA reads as TGTGCCAGCAGCTTACCATCTGGGACTAGCGGGGGGGCCGAGGCAGATACGCAGTATTTT.

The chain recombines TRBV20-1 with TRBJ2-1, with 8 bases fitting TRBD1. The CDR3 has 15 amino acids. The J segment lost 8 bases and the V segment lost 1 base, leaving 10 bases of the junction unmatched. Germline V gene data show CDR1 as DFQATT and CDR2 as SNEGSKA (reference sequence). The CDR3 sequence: CSARVVTGVFYEQFF. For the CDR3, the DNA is TGCAGTGCTAGAGTCGTGACAGGGGTGTTCTATGAGCAGTTCTTC.

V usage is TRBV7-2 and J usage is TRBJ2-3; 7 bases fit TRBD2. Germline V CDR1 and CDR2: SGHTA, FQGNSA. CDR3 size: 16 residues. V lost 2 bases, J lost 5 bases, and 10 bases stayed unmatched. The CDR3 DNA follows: TGTGCCAGCAGCTTATTTGTGGGGGGGTCCAGAGATACGCAGTATTTT. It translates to CASSLFVGGSRDTQYF.

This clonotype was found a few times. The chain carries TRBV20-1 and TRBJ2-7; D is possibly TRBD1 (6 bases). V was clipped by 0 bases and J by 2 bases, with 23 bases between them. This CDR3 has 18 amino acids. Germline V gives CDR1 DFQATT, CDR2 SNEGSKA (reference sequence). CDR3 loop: CSARDPQGLSHTTYEQYV. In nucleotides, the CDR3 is TGCAGTGCTAGAGATCCCCAGGGGCTATCTCATACTACCTACGAGCAGTACGTC.

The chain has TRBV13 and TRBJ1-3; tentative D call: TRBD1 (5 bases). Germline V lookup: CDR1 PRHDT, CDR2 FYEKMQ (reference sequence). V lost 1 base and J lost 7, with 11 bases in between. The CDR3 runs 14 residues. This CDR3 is CASSLVPGINTIYF. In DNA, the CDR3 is TGTGCCAGCAGCTTAGTACCAGGGATCAACACCATATATTTT. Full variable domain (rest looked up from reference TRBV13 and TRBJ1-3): AAGVIQSPRHLIKEKRETATLKCYPIPRHDTVYWYQQGPGQDPQFLISFYEKMQSDKGSIPDRFSAQQFSDYHSELNMSSLELGDSALYFCASSLVPGINTIYFGEGSWLTVV.

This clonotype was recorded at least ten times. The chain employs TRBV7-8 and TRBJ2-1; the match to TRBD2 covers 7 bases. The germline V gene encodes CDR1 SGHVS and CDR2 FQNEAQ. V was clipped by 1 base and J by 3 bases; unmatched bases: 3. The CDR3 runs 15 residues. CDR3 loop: CASSLEAGFYNEQFF. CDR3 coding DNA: TGTGCCAGCAGCTTAGAAGCGGGGTTCTACAATGAGCAGTTCTTC.